The text below deals with one TCR beta chain. Its antigen is undetermined. J gave up 1 base and V 0 bases, and 4 bases lay outside the gene matches. The length of the CDR3 is 17 residues. The V gene's germline CDR1 is LGHDT and CDR2 YNNKEL (reference sequence). The entry originates in a study of T cell repertoires in cytomegalovirus infection. Study at large: Based on public TCR beta signatures, there were indications of CMV infection and of a matching HLA type. General observations from the study: Dominating the ex vivo response were TCR beta clonotypes that were CMV-specific and HLA-C-restricted. Pooled public TCR beta family frequency picked out CMV carriers with the relevant HLA.

TCRdb redid the calling of the reads with MiXCR, one entry per CDR3 protein. The sample has roughly 600,000 distinct CDR3 sequences, 20% to 30% seen once. The sample consisted of CD8+ T cells from PBMCs. The clonotype originates from a human donor in good health (CMV status not recorded). Some clones in this sample may be carry-over from other donors' samples. The genes are TRBV3-1 and TRBJ2-5; 11 bases are a match to TRBD2. CDR3 sequence reads: CASSQDLLAGGQETQYF. CDR3 DNA sequence: TGTGCCAGCAGCCAAGATTTGCTAGCGGGGGGCCAAGAGACCCAGTACTTC.